One and the same sample provided the 5 T cell receptor beta chains below, sequenced in a study of blood T cell repertoires in COVID-19. TCRdb's copy holds only in-frame clones and misses some; the assay was immunoSEQ multiplex PCR. The sample consists of about 160,000 clones, 82% of them appearing once. Sequencing was carried out using peripheral blood. These receptors were obtained from a middle-aged woman with COVID-19, enrolled during active disease.

V usage is TRBV19 and J usage is TRBJ1-1; no reliable D call. The length of the CDR3 is 15 residues. Trimming cost V 6 bases and J 1 base, with 15 bases left between them. CDR1 is LNHDA and CDR2 is SQIVND in the germline V gene (reference sequence). The CDR3 nucleotides are TGTGCCAGTAGCTCATATCCTGCGGGGAACACTGAAGCTTTCTTT. Its protein product is CASSSYPAGNTEAFF.

The gene calls are TRBV30 and TRBJ1-6; 9 positions agree with TRBD1. Per the germline V gene, CDR1 is GTSNPN and CDR2 is SVGIG (reference sequence). CDR3 length: 13 amino acids. Trimming removed 6 bases from V and 14 bases from J; junction bases left unmatched: 11. CDR3 loop: CACGTGSLGTLHF. For the CDR3, the DNA is TGTGCCTGCGGGACAGGGTCTTTGGGAACCCTCCACTTT.

This chain connects TRBV5-6 to TRBJ2-1, with 8 bases fitting TRBD2. Germline-derived CDR1 and CDR2 are SGHDT and YYEEEE. This CDR3 region has 14 residues. V dropped 4 bases and J dropped 10; count of bases not matched to a gene: 10. CDR3 region: CASSLVAGRGEQFF. The CDR3 region has the DNA TGTGCCAGCAGCCTAGTAGCGGGGCGCGGGGAGCAGTTCTTC. The full variable domain, in which reference TRBV5-6 and TRBJ2-1 provide the parts outside the CDR3, is DAGVTQSPTHLIKTRGQQVTLRCSPKSGHDTVSWYQQALGQGPQFIFQYYEEEERQRGNFPDRFSGHQFPNYSSELNVNALLLGDSALYLCASSLVAGRGEQFFGPGTRLTVL.

This clone was seen a single time. The V call is TRBV2, the J call TRBJ2-7; TRBD2 matches 14 bases. V was clipped by 6 bases and J by 3 bases; unmatched bases: 10. CDR3 length: 17 residues. Germline assignment: CDR1 SNHLY and CDR2 FYNNEI. Here the CDR3 reads CASRPGTSGGRVYEQYV. The DNA of the CDR3 is TGTGCCAGCAGACCCGGGACTAGCGGGGGCCGCGTCTACGAGCAGTACGTC.

This rearrangement joins TRBV5-5 to TRBJ2-2, with TRBD1 matching 7 bases. Per the germline V gene, CDR1 is SGHKS and CDR2 is YYEKEE (reference sequence). This CDR3 contains 15 residues. V was clipped by 5 bases and J by 3 bases; unmatched bases: 7. The CDR3 coding sequence is TGTGCCAGCAGTCGTAGGGACAGAGACACCGGGGAGCTGTTTTTT. The encoded protein is CASSRRDRDTGELFF.